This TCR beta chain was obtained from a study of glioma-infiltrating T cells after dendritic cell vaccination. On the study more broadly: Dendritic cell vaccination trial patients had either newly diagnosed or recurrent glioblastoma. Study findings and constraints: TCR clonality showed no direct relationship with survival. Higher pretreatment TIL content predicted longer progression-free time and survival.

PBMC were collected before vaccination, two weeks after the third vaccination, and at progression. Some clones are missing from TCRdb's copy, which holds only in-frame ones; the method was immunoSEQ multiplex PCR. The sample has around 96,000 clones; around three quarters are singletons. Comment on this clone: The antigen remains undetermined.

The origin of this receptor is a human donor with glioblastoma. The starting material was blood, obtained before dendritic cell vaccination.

The chain's CDR3 is CASRNLAASKNIQYF. CDR3 sequence (DNA): TGTGCCAGTAGAAATTTGGCGGCCAGCAAAAACATTCAGTACTTC. The V and J genes are TRBV19 and TRBJ2-4, with D hard to call. The CDR3 has 15 amino acids. With 6 bases removed from V and 3 bases from J, the gap between germline ends came to 15 bases. The germline gives CDR1 LNHDA, CDR2 SQIVND (reference sequence).